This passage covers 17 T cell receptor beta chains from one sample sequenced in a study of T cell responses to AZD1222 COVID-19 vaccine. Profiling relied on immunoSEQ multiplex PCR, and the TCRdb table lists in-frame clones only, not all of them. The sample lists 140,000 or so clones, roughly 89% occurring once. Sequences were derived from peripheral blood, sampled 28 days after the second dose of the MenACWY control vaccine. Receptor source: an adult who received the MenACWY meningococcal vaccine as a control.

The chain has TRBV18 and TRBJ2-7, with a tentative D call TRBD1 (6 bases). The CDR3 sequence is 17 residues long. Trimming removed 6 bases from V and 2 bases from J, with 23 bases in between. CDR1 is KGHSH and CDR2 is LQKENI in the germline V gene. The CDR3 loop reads CASSLRAQGFTTYEQYF. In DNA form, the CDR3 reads TGTGCCAGCTCGCTTCGTGCACAGGGATTCACCACCTACGAGCAGTACTTC. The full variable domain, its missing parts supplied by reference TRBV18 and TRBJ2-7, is NAGVMQNPRHLVRRRGQEARLRCSPMKGHSHVYWYRQLPEEGLKFMVYLQKENIIDESGMPKERFSAEFPKEGPSILRIQQVVRGDSAAYFCASSLRAQGFTTYEQYFGPGTRLTVT.

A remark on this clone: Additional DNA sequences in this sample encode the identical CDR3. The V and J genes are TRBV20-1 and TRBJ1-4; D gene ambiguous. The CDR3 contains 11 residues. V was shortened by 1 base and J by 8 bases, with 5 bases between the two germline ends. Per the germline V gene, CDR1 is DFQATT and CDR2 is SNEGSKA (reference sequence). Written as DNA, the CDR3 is TGCAGTGCTAGAGTCGGGGAAAAACTGTTTTTT. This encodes CSARVGEKLFF.

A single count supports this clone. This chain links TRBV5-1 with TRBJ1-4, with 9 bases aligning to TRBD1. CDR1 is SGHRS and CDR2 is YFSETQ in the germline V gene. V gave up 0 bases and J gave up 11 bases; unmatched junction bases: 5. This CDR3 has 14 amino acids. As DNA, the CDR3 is TGCGCCAGCAGCTTGGGGGACAGGGTTGGGAAACTGTTTTTT. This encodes CASSLGDRVGKLFF.

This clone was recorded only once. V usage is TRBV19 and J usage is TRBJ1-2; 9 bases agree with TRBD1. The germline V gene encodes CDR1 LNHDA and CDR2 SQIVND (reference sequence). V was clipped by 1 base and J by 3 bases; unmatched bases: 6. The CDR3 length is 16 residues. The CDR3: CASSIAYRGLDYGYTF. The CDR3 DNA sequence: TGTGCCAGTAGTATAGCCTACAGGGGGCTGGACTATGGCTACACCTTC. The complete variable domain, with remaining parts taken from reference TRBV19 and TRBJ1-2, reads DGGITQSPKYLFRKEGQNVTLSCEQNLNHDAMYWYRQDPGQGLRLIYYSQIVNDFQKGDIAEGYSVSREKKESFPLTVTSAQKNPTAFYLCASSIAYRGLDYGYTFGSGTRLTVV.

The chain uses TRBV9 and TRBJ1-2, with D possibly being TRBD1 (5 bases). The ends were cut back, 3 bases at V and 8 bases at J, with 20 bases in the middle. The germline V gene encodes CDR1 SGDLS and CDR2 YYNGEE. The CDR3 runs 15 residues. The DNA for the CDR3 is TGTGCCAGCAGCGCCGAGCCCTCGAATGGGGGAGGCTACACCTTC. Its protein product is CASSAEPSNGGGYTF.

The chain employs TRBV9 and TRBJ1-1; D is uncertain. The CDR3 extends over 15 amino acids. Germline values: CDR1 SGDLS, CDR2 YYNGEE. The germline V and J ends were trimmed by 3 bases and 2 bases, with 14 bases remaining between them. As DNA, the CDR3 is TGTGCCAGCAGCGCCCATCAGGAGTTTAACACTGAAGCTTTCTTT. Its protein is CASSAHQEFNTEAFF.

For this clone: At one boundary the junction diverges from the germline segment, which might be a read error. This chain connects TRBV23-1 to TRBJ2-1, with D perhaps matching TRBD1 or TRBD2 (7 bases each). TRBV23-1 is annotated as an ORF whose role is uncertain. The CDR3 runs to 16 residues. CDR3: CASSPRREGAYNGQFF. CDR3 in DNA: TGCGCCAGCAGTCCCCGTAGGGAGGGGGCCTACAATGGGCAGTTCTTC.

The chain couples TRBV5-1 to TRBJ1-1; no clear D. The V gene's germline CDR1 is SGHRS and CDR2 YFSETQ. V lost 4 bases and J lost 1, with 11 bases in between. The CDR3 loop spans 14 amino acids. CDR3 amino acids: CASSNAPPNTEAFF. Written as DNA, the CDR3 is TGCGCCAGCAGCAATGCACCACCGAACACTGAAGCTTTCTTT.

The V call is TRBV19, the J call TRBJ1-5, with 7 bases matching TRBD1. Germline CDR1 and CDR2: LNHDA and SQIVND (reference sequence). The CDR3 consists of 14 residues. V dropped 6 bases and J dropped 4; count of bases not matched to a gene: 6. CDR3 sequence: CASSAGTENQPQHF. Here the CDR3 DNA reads TGTGCCAGTAGCGCCGGGACAGAGAATCAGCCCCAGCATTTT.

For the CDR3, the DNA is TGCGCCAGCAGCCAAGCGGCAGGGACAACGCTCGGGGAGCTGTTTTTT. It codes for CASSQAAGTTLGELFF. J is TRBJ2-2 and V is TRBV4-3; TRBD1 might be the D (6 bases). Trimming took off 1 base at V and 7 bases at J, with 16 bases between the two ends. Germline V CDR1 and CDR2: LGHNA, YSLEER. The CDR3 contains 16 residues.

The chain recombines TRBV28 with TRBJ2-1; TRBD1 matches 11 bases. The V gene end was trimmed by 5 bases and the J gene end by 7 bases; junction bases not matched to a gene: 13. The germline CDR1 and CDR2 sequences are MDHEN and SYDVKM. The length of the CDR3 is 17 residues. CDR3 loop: CASSTRMDRGRRNEQFF. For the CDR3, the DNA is TGTGCCAGCAGTACACGAATGGACAGGGGGCGTAGAAATGAGCAGTTCTTC. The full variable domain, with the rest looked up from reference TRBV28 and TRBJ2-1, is DVKVTQSSRYLVKRTGEKVFLECVQDMDHENMFWYRQDPGLGLRLIYFSYDVKMKEKGDIPEGYSVSREKKERFSLILESASTNQTSMYLCASSTRMDRGRRNEQFFGPGTRLTVL.

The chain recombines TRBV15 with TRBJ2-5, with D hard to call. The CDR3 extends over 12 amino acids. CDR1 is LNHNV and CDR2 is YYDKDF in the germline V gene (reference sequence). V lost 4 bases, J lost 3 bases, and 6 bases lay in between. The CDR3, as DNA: TGTGCCACCAGCACCCAGAAAGAGACCCAGTACTTC. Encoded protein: CATSTQKETQYF.

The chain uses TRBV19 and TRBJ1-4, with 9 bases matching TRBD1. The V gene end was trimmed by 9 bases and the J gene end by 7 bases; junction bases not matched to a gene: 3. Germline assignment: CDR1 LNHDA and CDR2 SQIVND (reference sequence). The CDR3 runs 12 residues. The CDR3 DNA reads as TGTGCCAGCATGACAGGGGGTGAAAAACTGTTTTTT. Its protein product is CASMTGGEKLFF.

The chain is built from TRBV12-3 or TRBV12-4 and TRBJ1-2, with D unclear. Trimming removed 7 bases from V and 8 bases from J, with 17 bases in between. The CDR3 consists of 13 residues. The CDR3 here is CASTYKGIGGYTF. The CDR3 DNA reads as TGTGCCAGCACTTATAAGGGAATAGGGGGCTACACCTTC.

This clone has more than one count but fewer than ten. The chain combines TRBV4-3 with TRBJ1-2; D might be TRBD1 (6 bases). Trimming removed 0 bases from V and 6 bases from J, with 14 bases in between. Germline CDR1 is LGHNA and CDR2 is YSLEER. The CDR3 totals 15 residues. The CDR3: CASSQDREGGDGYTF. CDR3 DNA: TGCGCCAGCAGCCAAGACAGGGAGGGGGGAGATGGCTACACCTTC.

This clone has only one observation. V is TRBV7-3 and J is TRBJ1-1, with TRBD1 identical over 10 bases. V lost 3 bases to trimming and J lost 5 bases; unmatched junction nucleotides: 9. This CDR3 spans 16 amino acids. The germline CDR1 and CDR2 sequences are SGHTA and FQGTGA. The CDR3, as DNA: TGTGCCAGCAGCTTGACAGGGGGCATGGGTCGAACTGAAGCTTTCTTT. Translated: CASSLTGGMGRTEAFF.

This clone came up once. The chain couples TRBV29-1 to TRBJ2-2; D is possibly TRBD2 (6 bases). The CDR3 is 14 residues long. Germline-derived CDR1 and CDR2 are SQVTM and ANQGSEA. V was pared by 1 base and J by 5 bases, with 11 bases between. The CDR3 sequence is CSVEVGGVTGELFF. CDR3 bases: TGCAGCGTTGAAGTCGGGGGAGTAACCGGGGAGCTGTTTTTT.